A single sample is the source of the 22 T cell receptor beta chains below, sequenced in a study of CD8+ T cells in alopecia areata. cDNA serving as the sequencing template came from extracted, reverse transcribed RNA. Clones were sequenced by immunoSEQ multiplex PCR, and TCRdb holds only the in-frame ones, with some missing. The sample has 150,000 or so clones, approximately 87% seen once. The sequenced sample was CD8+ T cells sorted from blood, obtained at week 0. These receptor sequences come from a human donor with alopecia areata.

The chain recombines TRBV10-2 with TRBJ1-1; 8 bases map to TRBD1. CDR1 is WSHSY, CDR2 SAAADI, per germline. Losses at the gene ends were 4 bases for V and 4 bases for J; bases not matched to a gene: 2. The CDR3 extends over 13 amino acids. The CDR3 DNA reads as TGCGCCAGCAGTGGAGACAGGGGCACTGAAGCTTTCTTT. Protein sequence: CASSGDRGTEAFF.

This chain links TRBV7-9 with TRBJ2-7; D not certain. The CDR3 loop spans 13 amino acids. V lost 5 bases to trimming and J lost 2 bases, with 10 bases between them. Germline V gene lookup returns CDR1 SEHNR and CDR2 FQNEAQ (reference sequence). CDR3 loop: CASSPSPAYEQYF. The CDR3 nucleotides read TGTGCCAGCAGCCCCTCTCCTGCCTACGAGCAGTACTTC.

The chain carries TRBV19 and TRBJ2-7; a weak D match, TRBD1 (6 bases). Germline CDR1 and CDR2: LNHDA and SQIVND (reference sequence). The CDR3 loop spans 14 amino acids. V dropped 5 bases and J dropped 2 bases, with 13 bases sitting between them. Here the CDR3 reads CASSSSGTTYEQYF. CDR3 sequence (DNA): TGTGCCAGTAGTTCTTCCGGGACAACCTACGAGCAGTACTTC.

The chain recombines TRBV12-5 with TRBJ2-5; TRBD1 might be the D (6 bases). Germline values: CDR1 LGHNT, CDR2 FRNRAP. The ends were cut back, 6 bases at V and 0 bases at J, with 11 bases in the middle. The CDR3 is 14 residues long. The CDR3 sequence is CASGPQGYQETQYF. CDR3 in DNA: TGTGCTAGTGGCCCTCAGGGGTACCAAGAGACCCAGTACTTC.

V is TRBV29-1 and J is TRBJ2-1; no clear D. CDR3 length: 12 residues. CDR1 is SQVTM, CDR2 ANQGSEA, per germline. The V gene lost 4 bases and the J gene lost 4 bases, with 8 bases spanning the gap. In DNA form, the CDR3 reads TGCAGCGTTGTAGGTAGTTACAATGAGCAGTTCTTC. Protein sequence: CSVVGSYNEQFF.

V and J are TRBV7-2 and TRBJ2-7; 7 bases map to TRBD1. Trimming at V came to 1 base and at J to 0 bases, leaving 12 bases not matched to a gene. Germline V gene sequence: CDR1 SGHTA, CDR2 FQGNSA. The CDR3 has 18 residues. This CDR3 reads CASSLVETGPSSSYEQYF. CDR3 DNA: TGTGCCAGCAGCTTAGTGGAGACAGGGCCTTCTAGCTCCTACGAGCAGTACTTC. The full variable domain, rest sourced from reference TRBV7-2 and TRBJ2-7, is GAGVSQSPSNKVTEKGKDVELRCDPISGHTALYWYRQSLGQGLEFLIYFQGNSAPDKSGLPSDRFSAERTGGSVSTLTIQRTQQEDSAVYLCASSLVETGPSSSYEQYFGPGTRLTVT.

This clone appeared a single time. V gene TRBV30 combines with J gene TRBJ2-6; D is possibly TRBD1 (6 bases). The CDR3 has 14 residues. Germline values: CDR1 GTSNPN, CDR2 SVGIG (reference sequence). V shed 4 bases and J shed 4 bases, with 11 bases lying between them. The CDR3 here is CAWMGAGGANVLTF. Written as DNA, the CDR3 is TGTGCCTGGATGGGGGCGGGCGGGGCCAACGTCCTGACTTTC.

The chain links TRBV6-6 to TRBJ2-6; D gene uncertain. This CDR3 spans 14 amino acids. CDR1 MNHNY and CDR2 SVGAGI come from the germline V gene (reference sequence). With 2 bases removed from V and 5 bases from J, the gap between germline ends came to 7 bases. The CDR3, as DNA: TGTGCCAGCAGTTACGTCACGAGGGCCAACGTCCTGACTTTC. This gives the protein CASSYVTRANVLTF.

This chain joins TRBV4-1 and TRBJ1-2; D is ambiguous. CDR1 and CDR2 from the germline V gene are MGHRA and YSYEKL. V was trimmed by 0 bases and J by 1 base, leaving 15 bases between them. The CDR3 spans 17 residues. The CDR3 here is CASSQEGIYPFNYGYTF. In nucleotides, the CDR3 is TGCGCCAGCAGCCAAGAGGGCATCTACCCCTTTAACTATGGCTACACCTTC.

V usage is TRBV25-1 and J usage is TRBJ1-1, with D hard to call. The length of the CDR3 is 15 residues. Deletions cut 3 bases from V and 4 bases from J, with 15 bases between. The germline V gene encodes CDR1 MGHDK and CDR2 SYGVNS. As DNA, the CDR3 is TGTGCCAGCAGTGATAAATCGTCCAGGCCCACTGAAGCTTTCTTT. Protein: CASSDKSSRPTEAFF.

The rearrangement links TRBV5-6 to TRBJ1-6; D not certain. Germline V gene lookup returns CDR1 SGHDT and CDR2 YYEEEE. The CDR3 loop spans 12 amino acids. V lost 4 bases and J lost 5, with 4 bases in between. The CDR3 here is CASSIDNSPLHF. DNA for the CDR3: TGTGCCAGCAGCATTGATAATTCACCCCTCCACTTT. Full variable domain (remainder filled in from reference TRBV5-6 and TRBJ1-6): DAGVTQSPTHLIKTRGQQVTLRCSPKSGHDTVSWYQQALGQGPQFIFQYYEEEERQRGNFPDRFSGHQFPNYSSELNVNALLLGDSALYLCASSIDNSPLHFGNGTRLTVT.

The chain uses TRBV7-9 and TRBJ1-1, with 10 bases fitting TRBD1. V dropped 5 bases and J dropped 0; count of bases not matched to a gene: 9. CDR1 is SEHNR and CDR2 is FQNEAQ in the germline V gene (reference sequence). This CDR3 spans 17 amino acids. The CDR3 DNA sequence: TGTGCCAGCAGCGCCCGGGACAGGGGCGTAATGAACACTGAAGCTTTCTTT. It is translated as CASSARDRGVMNTEAFF.

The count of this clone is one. CDR3 in DNA: TGTGCCAGCACAGGGGGCTGGACCTACAATGAGCAGTTCTTC. It specifies CASTGGWTYNEQFF. The J gene is TRBJ2-1, the V gene TRBV13; 8 bases fit TRBD1. This CDR3 region has 14 residues. V lost 7 bases and J lost 2; bases outside the gene matches: 4. Germline loops: CDR1 PRHDT, CDR2 FYEKMQ (reference sequence). Full variable domain (outside the CDR3, taken from reference TRBV13 and TRBJ2-1): AAGVIQSPRHLIKEKRETATLKCYPIPRHDTVYWYQQGPGQDPQFLISFYEKMQSDKGSIPDRFSAQQFSDYHSELNMSSLELGDSALYFCASTGGWTYNEQFFGPGTRLTVL.

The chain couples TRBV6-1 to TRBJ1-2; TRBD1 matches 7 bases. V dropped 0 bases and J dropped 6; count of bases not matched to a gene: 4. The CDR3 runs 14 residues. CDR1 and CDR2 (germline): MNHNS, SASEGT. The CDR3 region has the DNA TGTGCCAGCAGTGAAGCTTCAGGGACAGATGGCTACACCTTC. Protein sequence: CASSEASGTDGYTF.

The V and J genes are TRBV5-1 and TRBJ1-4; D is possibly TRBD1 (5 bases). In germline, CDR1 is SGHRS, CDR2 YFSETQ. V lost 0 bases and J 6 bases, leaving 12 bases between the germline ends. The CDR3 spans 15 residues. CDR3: CASSLAKGGDEKLFF. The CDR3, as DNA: TGCGCCAGCAGCTTGGCGAAGGGAGGGGATGAAAAACTGTTTTTT. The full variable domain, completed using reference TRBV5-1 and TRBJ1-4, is KAGVTQTPRYLIKTRGQQVTLSCSPISGHRSVSWYQQTPGQGLQFLFEYFSETQRNKGNFPGRFSGRQFSNSRSEMNVSTLELGDSALYLCASSLAKGGDEKLFFGSGTQLSVL.

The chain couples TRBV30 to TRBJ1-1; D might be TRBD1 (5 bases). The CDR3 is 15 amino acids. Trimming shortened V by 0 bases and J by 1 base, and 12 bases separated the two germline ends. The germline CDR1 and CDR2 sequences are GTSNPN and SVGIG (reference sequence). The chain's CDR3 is CAWSVPAGRNTEAFF. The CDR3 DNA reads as TGTGCCTGGAGTGTACCTGCAGGGAGGAACACTGAAGCTTTCTTT.

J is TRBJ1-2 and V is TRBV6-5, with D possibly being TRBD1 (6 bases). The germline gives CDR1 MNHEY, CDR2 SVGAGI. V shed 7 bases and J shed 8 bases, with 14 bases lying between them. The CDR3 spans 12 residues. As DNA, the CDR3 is TGTGCCAGCACCAAGGGGGGTTGGGGCTACACCTTC. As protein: CASTKGGWGYTF.

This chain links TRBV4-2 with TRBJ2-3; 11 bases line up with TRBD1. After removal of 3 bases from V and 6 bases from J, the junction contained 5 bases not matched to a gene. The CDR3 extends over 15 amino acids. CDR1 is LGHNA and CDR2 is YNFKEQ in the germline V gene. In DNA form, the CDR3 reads TGTGCCAGCAGCCAGGCGGACAGGGGGCTTGATACGCAGTATTTT. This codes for CASSQADRGLDTQYF.

The CDR3 DNA sequence: TGCGCCAGCAGCTCCCCCCCTGGAGAGCAGTACTTC. Translated: CASSSPPGEQYF. This sequence joins TRBV5-1 and TRBJ2-7; no clear D. Between the trimmed V and J ends, which lost 3 bases and 7 bases, there was a span of 11 bases. Germline V gene data show CDR1 as SGHRS and CDR2 as YFSETQ. The CDR3 has 12 residues. The complete variable domain, with remaining parts taken from reference TRBV5-1 and TRBJ2-7, reads KAGVTQTPRYLIKTRGQQVTLSCSPISGHRSVSWYQQTPGQGLQFLFEYFSETQRNKGNFPGRFSGRQFSNSRSEMNVSTLELGDSALYLCASSSPPGEQYFGPGTRLTVT.

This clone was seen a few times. The CDR3 region is CAWSVSRTAEQYF. CDR3 in DNA: TGTGCCTGGAGTGTAAGTAGGACAGCCGAGCAGTACTTC. This chain uses TRBV30 with TRBJ2-7; possible D gene TRBD1, 6 bases. Trimming removed 0 bases at V and 6 bases at J, with 12 bases between. The CDR3 is made up of 13 amino acids. Germline lookup yields CDR1 GTSNPN and CDR2 SVGIG (reference sequence).

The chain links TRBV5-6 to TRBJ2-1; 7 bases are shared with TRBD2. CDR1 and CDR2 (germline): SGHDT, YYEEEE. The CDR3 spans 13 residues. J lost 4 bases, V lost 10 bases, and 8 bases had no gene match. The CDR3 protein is CAAREGLYNEQFF. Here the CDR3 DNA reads TGTGCCGCCAGGGAGGGACTTTACAATGAGCAGTTCTTC.

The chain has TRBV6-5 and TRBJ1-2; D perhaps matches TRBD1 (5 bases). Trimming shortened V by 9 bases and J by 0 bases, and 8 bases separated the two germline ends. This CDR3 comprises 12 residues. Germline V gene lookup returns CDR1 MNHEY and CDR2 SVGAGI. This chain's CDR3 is CASQGSNYGYTF. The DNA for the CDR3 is TGTGCCAGTCAGGGATCTAACTATGGCTACACCTTC.